This TCR beta chain was identified during a study of blood T cell repertoires in COVID-19. Study overall: Some COVID-19 samples were acute and others convalescent; all came from the United States, Italy and Spain. In each case, the material was cDNA or gDNA derived from T cells, B-cell-depleted T cells, or PBMCs.

In the original workflow: Researchers report that nucleated cell counts were estimated from reference gene primer amplification. Measured with immunoSEQ multiplex PCR; TCRdb has only the in-frame clones, and not every one. That table supplies the V and J calls and clone size; D and trimming were determined from the DNA. This table holds about 140,000 clones, around 80% found once. Trimming pared 4 bases from V and 1 base from J, leaving 8 bases between. The CDR3 contains 14 residues. Germline V gene data show CDR1 as SGDLS and CDR2 as YYNGEE. V usage is TRBV9 and J usage is TRBJ2-2; D not certain. The material sequenced was peripheral blood. This TCR came from a man aged 55 to 70 who had recovered from COVID-19. The CDR3 bases are TGTGCCAGCAGCCTAACCCGGAACACCGGGGAGCTGTTTTTT. Protein sequence: CASSLTRNTGELFF.